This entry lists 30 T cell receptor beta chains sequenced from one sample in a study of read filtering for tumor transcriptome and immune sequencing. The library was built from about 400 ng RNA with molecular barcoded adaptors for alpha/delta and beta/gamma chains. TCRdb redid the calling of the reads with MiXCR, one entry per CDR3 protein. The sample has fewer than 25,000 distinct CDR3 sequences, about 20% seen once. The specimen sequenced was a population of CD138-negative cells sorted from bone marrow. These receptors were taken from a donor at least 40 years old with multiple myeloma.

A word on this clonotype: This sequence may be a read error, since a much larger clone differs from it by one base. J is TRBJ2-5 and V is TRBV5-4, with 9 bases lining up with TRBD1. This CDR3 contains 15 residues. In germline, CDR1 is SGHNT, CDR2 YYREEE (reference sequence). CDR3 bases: TGTGCCAGCAGCTTGAGGGACAGGGTTTCGGAGACCCGGTACTTC. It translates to CASSLRDRVSETRYF.

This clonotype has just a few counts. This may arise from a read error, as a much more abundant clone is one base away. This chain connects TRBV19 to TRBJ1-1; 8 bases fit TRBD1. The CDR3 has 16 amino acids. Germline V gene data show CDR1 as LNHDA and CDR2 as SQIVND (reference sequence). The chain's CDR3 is CASSATYRGENSPPHF. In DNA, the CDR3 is TGTGCCAGTAGCGCAACTTACAGGGGGGAGAATTCACCCCCCCACTTT.

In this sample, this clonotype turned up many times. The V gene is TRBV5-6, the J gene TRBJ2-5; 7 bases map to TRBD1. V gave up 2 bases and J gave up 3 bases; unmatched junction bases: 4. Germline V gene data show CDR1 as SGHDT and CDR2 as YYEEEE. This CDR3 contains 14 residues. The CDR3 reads CASSFPGQKETQYF. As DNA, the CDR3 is TGTGCCAGCAGCTTTCCGGGACAGAAAGAGACCCAGTACTTC. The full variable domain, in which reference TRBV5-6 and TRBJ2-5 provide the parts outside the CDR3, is DAGVTQSPTHLIKTRGQQVTLRCSPKSGHDTVSWYQQALGQGPQFIFQYYEEEERQRGNFPDRFSGHQFPNYSSELNVNALLLGDSALYLCASSFPGQKETQYFGPGTRLLVL.

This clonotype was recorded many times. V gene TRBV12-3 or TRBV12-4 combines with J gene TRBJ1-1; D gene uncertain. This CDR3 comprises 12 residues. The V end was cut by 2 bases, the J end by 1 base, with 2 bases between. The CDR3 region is CASSLRNTEAFF. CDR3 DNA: TGTGCCAGCAGTTTAAGGAACACTGAAGCTTTCTTT.

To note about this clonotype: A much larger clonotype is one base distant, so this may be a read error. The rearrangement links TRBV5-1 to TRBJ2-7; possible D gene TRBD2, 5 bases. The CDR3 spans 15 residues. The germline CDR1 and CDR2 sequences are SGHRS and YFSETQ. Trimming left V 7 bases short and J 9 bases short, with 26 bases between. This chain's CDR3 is CASGDSGILPAVQYF. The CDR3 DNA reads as TGCGCCAGCGGCGATTCCGGGATACTTCCTGCCGTGCAGTACTTC.

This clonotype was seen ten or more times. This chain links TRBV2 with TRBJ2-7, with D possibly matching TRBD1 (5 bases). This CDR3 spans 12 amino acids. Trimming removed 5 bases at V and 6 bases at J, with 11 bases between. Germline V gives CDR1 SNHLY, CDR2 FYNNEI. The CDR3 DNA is TGTGCCAGCAGTCAGACAGCTTCCGAGCAGTACTTC. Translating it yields CASSQTASEQYF.

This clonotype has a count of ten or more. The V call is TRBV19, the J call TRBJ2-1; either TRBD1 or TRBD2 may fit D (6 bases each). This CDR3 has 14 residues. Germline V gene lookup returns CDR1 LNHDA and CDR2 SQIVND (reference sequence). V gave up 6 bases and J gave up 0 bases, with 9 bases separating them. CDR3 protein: CASRGGFSYNEQFF. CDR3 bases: TGTGCCAGTAGAGGGGGGTTCTCCTACAATGAGCAGTTCTTC.

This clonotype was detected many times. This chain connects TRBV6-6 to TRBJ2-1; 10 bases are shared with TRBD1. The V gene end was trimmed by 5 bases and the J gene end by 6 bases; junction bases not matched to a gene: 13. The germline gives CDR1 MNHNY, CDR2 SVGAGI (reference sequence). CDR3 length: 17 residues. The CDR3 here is CASSRRAPGTGVNEQFF. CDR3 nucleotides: TGTGCCAGCAGTCGCAGAGCCCCCGGGACAGGGGTCAATGAGCAGTTCTTC.

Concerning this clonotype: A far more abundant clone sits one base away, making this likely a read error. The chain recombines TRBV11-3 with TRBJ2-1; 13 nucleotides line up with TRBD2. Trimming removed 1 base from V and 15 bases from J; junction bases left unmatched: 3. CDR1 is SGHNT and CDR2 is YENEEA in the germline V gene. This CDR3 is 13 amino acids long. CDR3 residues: CASSLATSGRRFF. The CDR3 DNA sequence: TGTGCCAGCAGCTTAGCGACTAGCGGGAGGCGGTTCTTC.

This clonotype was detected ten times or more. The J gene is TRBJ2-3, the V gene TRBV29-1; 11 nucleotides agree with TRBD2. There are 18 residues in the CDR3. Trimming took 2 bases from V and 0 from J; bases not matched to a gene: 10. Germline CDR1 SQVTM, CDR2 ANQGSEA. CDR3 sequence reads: CSVEKTSGIRLSTDTQYF. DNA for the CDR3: TGCAGCGTTGAAAAGACTAGCGGGATTCGTCTTAGCACAGATACGCAGTATTTT.

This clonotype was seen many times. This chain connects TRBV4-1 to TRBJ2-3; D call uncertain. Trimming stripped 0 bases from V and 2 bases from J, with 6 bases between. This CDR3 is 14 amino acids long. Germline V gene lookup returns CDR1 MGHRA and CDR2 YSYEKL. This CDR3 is CASSQDQNTDTQYF. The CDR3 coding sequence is TGCGCCAGCAGCCAAGATCAGAACACAGATACGCAGTATTTT.

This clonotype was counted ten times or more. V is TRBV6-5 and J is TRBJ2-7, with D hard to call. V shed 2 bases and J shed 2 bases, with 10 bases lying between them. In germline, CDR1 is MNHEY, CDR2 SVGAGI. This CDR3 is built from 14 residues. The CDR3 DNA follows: TGTGCCAGCAGTTACAAGACCAGGACCTACGAGCAGTACTTC. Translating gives CASSYKTRTYEQYF.

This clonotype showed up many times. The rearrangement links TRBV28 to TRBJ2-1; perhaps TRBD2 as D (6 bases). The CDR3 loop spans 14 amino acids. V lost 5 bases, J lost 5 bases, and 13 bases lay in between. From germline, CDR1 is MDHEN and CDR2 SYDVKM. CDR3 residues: CASSPLAPNNEQFF. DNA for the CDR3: TGTGCCAGCAGTCCGCTAGCGCCGAACAATGAGCAGTTCTTC.

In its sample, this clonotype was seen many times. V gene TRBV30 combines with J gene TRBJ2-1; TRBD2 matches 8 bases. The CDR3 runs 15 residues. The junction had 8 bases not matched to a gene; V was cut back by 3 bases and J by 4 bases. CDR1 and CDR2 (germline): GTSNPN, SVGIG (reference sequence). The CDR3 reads CAWRGPGLGYNEQFF. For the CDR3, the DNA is TGTGCCTGGAGGGGCCCGGGACTAGGGTACAATGAGCAGTTCTTC.

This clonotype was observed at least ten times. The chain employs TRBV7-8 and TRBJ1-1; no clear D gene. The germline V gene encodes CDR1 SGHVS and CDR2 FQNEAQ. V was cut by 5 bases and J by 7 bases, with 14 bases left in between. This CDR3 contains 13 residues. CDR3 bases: TGTGCCAGCAGCCCAGATGTAGGGAATGAAGCTTTCTTT. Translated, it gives CASSPDVGNEAFF.

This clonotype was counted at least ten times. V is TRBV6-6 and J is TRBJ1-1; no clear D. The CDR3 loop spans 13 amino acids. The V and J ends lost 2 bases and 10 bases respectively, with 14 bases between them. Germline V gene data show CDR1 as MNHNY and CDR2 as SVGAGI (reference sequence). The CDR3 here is CASSYGLKPVAFF. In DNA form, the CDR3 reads TGTGCCAGCAGTTACGGGCTGAAACCCGTAGCTTTCTTT.

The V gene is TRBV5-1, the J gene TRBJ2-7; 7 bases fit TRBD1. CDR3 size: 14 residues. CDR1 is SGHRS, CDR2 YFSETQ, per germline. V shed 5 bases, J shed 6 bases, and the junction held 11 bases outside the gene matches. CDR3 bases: TGCGCCAGCAGTGAGAGACAGGGCCTCTCCGAGCAGTACTTC. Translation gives CASSERQGLSEQYF.

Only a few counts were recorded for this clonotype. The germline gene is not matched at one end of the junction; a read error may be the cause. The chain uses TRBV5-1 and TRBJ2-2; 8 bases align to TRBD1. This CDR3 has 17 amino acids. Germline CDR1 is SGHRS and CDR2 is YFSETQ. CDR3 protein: CVSNTGTGDRNTGELFF. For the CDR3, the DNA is TGCGTCAGCAATACCGGGACAGGTGATAGGAACACCGGGGAGCTGTTTTTT.

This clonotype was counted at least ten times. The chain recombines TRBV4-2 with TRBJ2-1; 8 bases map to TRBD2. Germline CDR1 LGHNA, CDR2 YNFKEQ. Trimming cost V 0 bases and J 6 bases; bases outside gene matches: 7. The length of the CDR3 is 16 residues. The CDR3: CASSQDIAGSSNEQFF. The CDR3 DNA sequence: TGTGCCAGCAGCCAAGATATAGCGGGATCATCCAATGAGCAGTTCTTC.

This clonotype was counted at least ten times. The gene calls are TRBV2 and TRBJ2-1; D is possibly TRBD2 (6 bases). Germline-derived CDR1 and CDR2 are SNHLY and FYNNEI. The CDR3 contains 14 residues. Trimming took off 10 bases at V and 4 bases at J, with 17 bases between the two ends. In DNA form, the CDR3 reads TGTGCCAACGGGGGAGCCAAAACATACAATGAGCAGTTCTTC. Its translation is CANGGAKTYNEQFF. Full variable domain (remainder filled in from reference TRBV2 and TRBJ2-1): EPEVTQTPSHQVTQMGQEVILRCVPISNHLYFYWYRQILGQKVEFLVSFYNNEISEKSEIFDDQFSVERPDGSNFTLKIRSTKLEDSAMYFCANGGAKTYNEQFFGPGTRLTVL.

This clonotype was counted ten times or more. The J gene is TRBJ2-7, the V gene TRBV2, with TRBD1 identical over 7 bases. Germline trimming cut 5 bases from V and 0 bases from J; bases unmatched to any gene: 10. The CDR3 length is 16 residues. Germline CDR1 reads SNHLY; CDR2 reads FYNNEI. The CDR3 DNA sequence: TGTGCCAGCAGTTACAGACAGGGCAGTATCTCCTACGAGCAGTACTTC. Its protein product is CASSYRQGSISYEQYF.

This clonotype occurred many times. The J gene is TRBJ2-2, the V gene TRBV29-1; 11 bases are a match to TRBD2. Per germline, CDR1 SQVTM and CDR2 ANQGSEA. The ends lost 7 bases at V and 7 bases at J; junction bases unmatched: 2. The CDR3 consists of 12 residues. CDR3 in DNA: TGCAGCGGAGGGACTAGCGGCGGGGAGCTGTTTTTT. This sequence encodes CSGGTSGGELFF.

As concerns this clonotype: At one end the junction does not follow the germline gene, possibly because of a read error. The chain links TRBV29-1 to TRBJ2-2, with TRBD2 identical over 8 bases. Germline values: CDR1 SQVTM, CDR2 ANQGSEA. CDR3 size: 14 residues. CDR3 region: CSVPGGIDTGELFF. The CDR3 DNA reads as TGCAGCGTCCCGGGGGGGATCGACACCGGGGAGCTGTTTTTC.

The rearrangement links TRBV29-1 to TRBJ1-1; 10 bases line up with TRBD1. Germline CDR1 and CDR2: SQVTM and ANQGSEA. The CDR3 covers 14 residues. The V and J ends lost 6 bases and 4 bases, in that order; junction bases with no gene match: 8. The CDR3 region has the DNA TGCAGCGTGCGACAGGGGGCTTGGGGCACTGAAGCTTTCTTT. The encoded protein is CSVRQGAWGTEAFF. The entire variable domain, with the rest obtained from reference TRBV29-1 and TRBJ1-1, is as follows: SAVISQKPSRDICQRGTSLTIQCQVDSQVTMMFWYRQQPGQSLTLIATANQGSEATYESGFVIDKFPISRPNLTFSTLTVSNMSPEDSSIYLCSVRQGAWGTEAFFGQGTRLTVV.

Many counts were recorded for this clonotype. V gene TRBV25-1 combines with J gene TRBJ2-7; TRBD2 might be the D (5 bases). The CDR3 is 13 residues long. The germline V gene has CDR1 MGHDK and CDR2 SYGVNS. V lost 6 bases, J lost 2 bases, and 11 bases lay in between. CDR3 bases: TGTGCCAGCAGGCAGGACTTCACCTACGAGCAGTACTTC. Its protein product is CASRQDFTYEQYF.

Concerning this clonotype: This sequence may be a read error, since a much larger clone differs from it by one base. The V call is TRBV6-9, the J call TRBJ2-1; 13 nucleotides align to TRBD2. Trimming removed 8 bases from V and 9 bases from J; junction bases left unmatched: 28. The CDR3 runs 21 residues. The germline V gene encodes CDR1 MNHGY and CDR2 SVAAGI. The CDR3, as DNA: TGTGCCAGCGGGGCGGGGGTACTAGCGGGAGGGCCATCTCGAAGAATGGGTGAGCAGTTCTTC. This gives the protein CASGAGVLAGGPSRRMGEQFF.

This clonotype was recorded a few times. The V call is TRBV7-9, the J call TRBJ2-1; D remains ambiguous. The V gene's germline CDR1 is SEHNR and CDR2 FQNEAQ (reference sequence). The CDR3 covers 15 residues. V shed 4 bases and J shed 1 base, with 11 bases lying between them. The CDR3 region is CASSSSLKSYNEQFF. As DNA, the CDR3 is TGTGCCAGCAGCTCCTCACTTAAATCCTACAATGAGCAGTTCTTC.

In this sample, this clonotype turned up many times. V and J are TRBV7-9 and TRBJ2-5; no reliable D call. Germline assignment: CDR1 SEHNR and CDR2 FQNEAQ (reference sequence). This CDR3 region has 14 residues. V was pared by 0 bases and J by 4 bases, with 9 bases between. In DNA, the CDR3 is TGTGCCAGCAGCTTAGCGACCCCGCGAGAGACCCAGTACTTC. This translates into CASSLATPRETQYF.

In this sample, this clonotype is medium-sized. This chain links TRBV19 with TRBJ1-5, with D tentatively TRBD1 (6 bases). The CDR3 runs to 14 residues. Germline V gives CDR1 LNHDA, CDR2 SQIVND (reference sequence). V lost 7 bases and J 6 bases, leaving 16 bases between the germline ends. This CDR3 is CASTQRPDSQPQHF. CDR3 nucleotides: TGTGCCAGTACCCAACGACCGGACAGTCAGCCCCAGCATTTT.

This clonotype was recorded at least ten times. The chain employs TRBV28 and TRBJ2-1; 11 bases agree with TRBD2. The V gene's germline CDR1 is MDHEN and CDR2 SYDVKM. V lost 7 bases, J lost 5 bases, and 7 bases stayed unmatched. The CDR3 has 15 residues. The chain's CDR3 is CASTRLAGTNNEQFF. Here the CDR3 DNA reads TGTGCCAGCACCAGACTAGCGGGAACGAACAATGAGCAGTTCTTC. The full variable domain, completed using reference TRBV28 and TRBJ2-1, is DVKVTQSSRYLVKRTGEKVFLECVQDMDHENMFWYRQDPGLGLRLIYFSYDVKMKEKGDIPEGYSVSREKKERFSLILESASTNQTSMYLCASTRLAGTNNEQFFGPGTRLTVL.